This passage covers 6 T cell receptor beta chains from one sample sequenced in a study of siplizumab effects on memory and regulatory T cells (dated by TCRdb to between 2018 and 2021). Library construction relied on the immunoSEQ multiplex PCR assay. As stored in TCRdb, this immuneACCESS dataset retains in-frame rearrangements with V and J assigned. A fraction of the clones does not appear; measured against another copy, unresolved V genes explain less than half of the discrepancy, and the remainder lacks a known reason. In this sample the table shows fewer than 100,000 clones, around 95% of which occur a single time. The ten most abundant clones make up about 18% of the sample. Material: CD8+ T cells sorted from blood. All receptors derive from a human donor in good health.

This rearrangement joins TRBV5-1 to TRBJ2-7; TRBD2 agrees at 8 bases. This CDR3 is 17 amino acids long. Germline CDR1 SGHRS, CDR2 YFSETQ. The junction had 8 bases not matched to a gene; V was cut back by 0 bases and J by 0 bases. CDR3 amino acids: CASSLESQRESSYEQYF. As DNA, the CDR3 is TGCGCCAGCAGCTTGGAAAGCCAGCGGGAGAGCTCCTACGAGCAGTACTTC. Looking up the rest from reference TRBV5-1 and TRBJ2-7 gives the full variable domain: KAGVTQTPRYLIKTRGQQVTLSCSPISGHRSVSWYQQTPGQGLQFLFEYFSETQRNKGNFPGRFSGRQFSNSRSEMNVSTLELGDSALYLCASSLESQRESSYEQYFGPGTRLTVT.

V and J are TRBV7-9 and TRBJ2-1, with D tentatively TRBD1 (6 bases). CDR1 and CDR2 (germline): SEHNR, FQNEAQ (reference sequence). V was clipped by 5 bases and J by 7 bases, with 18 bases between them. This CDR3 is 15 amino acids long. The CDR3 DNA reads TGTGCCAGCAGCCCCCCCGCAGGGGTTGTAAATGAGCAGTTCTTC. Translated: CASSPPAGVVNEQFF.

The rearrangement joins TRBV14 to TRBJ2-3; D remains unclear. This CDR3 is 12 amino acids long. Looked up from germline, CDR1 is SGHDN and CDR2 is FVKESK. Between the trimmed V and J ends, which lost 3 bases and 10 bases, there was a span of 11 bases. As DNA, the CDR3 is TGTGCCAGCAGCCACTCGTACCCTGCGCAGTATTTT. Translation: CASSHSYPAQYF.

The gene calls are TRBV19 and TRBJ2-7; TRBD1 is a possible D gene (5 bases). Germline V gene lookup returns CDR1 LNHDA and CDR2 SQIVND (reference sequence). V shed 6 bases and J shed 3 bases, with 18 bases lying between them. The CDR3 sequence is 15 residues long. The CDR3 reads CASSPFWGSGYEQYF. The CDR3 bases are TGTGCCAGTAGCCCGTTTTGGGGCTCGGGCTACGAGCAGTACTTC.

The rearrangement links TRBV19 to TRBJ1-1; 7 bases agree with TRBD1. V lost 1 base to trimming and J lost 1 base; unmatched junction nucleotides: 3. The CDR3 runs to 15 residues. Germline V gives CDR1 LNHDA, CDR2 SQIVND (reference sequence). In nucleotides, the CDR3 is TGTGCCAGTAGTATAGCGGCAGGGGGGAACACTGAAGCTTTCTTT. Residues: CASSIAAGGNTEAFF.

This rearrangement joins TRBV7-9 to TRBJ1-4; 9 bases fit TRBD1. This CDR3 is built from 15 residues. J was trimmed by 6 bases and V by 4 bases; bases with no gene match: 6. Germline CDR1 is SEHNR and CDR2 is FQNEAQ (reference sequence). CDR3 in DNA: TGTGCCAGCAGCTCGCGACAGGGGGTATATGAAAAACTGTTTTTT. Translating it yields CASSSRQGVYEKLFF. The full variable domain, with the rest looked up from reference TRBV7-9 and TRBJ1-4, is DTGVSQNPRHKITKRGQNVTFRCDPISEHNRLYWYRQTLGQGPEFLTYFQNEAQLEKSRLLSDRFSAERPKGSFSTLEIQRTEQGDSAMYLCASSSRQGVYEKLFFGSGTQLSVL.